The 27 T cell receptor beta chains presented below share a single source sample, sequenced in a study of T-cell reconstitution after alpha-beta-depleted transplantation in children (TCRdb year 2016). The library was generated by PCR. The sample was run on an Illumina HiSeq 2500. To normalize quantification of the TCRbeta repertoire, the TCR libraries were built with molecular barcoding that relied on unique molecular identifiers. TCRdb took the public reads, trimmed them with fastp at Q25, ran MiXCR for clone calling and kept in-frame beta chains. Each entry merges the rows of one CDR3 protein and shows their most common DNA and genes. This sample is represented by 450,000 to 500,000 distinct CDR3 sequences; 12% of them were singletons. The leading ten clones occupy 4.5% to 6% of the sample. Sequencing was performed on PBMCs from the stem cell graft donor, taken from the stem cell graft. All receptors come from a human donor who donated a stem cell graft to a child with combined immunodeficiency.

The chain couples TRBV6-1 to TRBJ2-1; possible D gene TRBD1, 6 bases. Germline V gene data show CDR1 as MNHNS and CDR2 as SASEGT. V was cut by 2 bases and J by 5 bases, with 22 bases left in between. CDR3 length equals 18 residues. CDR3 DNA sequence: TGTGCCAGCAGTGAATACCCGCCAGGGGCGGTTATTAACAATGAGCAGTTCTTC. Amino acid sequence: CASSEYPPGAVINNEQFF.

The V call is TRBV20-1, the J call TRBJ2-7; perhaps TRBD2 as D (6 bases). V was pared by 0 bases and J by 0 bases, with 12 bases between. CDR3 size: 15 residues. The germline gives CDR1 DFQATT, CDR2 SNEGSKA (reference sequence). The CDR3 reads CSARDLTSDSYEQYF. CDR3 nucleotides: TGCAGTGCTAGAGATTTGACTAGTGACTCCTACGAGCAGTACTTC.

On this clonotype itself: Since a much larger clone is just one base distant, this may be a read error. This rearrangement joins TRBV20-1 to TRBJ2-5; TRBD1 or TRBD2 may be the D gene (5 bases each). The CDR3 length is 18 residues. Germline lookup yields CDR1 DFQATT and CDR2 SNEGSKA (reference sequence). The CDR3 bases are TGCTGTGCTAGATTATGGGGGTGGGCGGATTCGTACCAAGAGACCCAGTACTTC. It encodes CCARLWGWADSYQETQYF.

This clonotype appeared a few times. This chain connects TRBV28 to TRBJ2-3; D is possibly TRBD1 (5 bases). This CDR3 spans 14 amino acids. Trimming took off 7 bases at V and 3 bases at J, with 14 bases between the two ends. Germline loops: CDR1 MDHEN, CDR2 SYDVKM. The CDR3: CASNKGIVTDTQYF. The CDR3 DNA reads TGTGCCAGCAATAAGGGGATAGTAACAGATACGCAGTATTTT.

In this sample, this clonotype turned up a few times. The chain joins TRBV10-3 to TRBJ2-3, with 7 bases matching TRBD1. The J segment lost 8 bases and the V segment lost 3 bases, leaving 11 bases of the junction unmatched. This CDR3 spans 15 amino acids. The germline gives CDR1 ENHRY, CDR2 SYGVKD. The chain's CDR3 is CAISDPGQTRVTQYF. The DNA of the CDR3 is TGTGCCATCAGTGACCCGGGACAGACCCGCGTTACGCAGTATTTT.

This clonotype was picked up a small number of times. The chain employs TRBV7-3 and TRBJ2-2, with D unclear. The CDR3 spans 17 residues. Trimming stripped 1 base from V and 1 base from J, with 13 bases between. Germline V gene lookup returns CDR1 SGHTA and CDR2 FQGTGA. For the CDR3, the DNA is TGTGCCAGCAGCTTAATGGTTGAAAGTAAGAACACCGGGGAGCTGTTTTTT. Protein sequence: CASSLMVESKNTGELFF.

A few counts support this clonotype. This CDR3 reads CASSVDPGGMDGYTF. The CDR3 DNA sequence: TGTGCCAGCAGCGTAGATCCAGGGGGAATGGATGGCTACACCTTC. The chain recombines TRBV9 with TRBJ1-2, with 7 bases that match TRBD1. The CDR3 has 15 residues. Germline values: CDR1 SGDLS, CDR2 YYNGEE. V dropped 0 bases and J dropped 6; count of bases not matched to a gene: 8.

The J gene is TRBJ2-7, the V gene TRBV12-3 or TRBV12-4; 7 bases line up with TRBD1. This CDR3 has 15 amino acids. V lost 2 bases to trimming and J lost 3 bases; unmatched junction nucleotides: 7. This CDR3 is CASSLSRTGDYEQYF. As DNA, the CDR3 is TGTGCCAGCAGTTTATCGAGGACAGGAGACTACGAGCAGTACTTC.

The rearrangement joins TRBV7-3 to TRBJ2-1; 12 bases are a match to TRBD2. V lost 5 bases, J lost 8 bases, and 7 bases stayed unmatched. The CDR3 loop spans 15 amino acids. Germline CDR1 SGHTA, CDR2 FQGTGA. The CDR3 coding sequence is TGTGCCAGCAGCCAGGGACTAGCGGGTATAGATGAGCAGTTCTTC. This codes for CASSQGLAGIDEQFF. The full variable domain, rest sourced from reference TRBV7-3 and TRBJ2-1, is GAGVSQTPSNKVTEKGKYVELRCDPISGHTALYWYRQSLGQGPEFLIYFQGTGAADDSGLPNDRFFAVRPEGSVSTLKIQRTERGDSAVYLCASSQGLAGIDEQFFGPGTRLTVL.

This clonotype has at least ten counts. The J gene is TRBJ1-1, the V gene TRBV12-3 or TRBV12-4; no firm D call. The CDR3 is made up of 12 amino acids. Trimming shortened V by 6 bases and J by 1 base, and 6 bases separated the two germline ends. The CDR3 sequence: CASREGNTEAFF. The DNA of the CDR3 is TGTGCCAGCAGGGAGGGGAACACTGAAGCTTTCTTT.

This clonotype was seen ten or more times. V gene TRBV9 combines with J gene TRBJ2-1, with D tentatively TRBD1 (7 bases). Germline CDR1 is SGDLS and CDR2 is YYNGEE. Trimming left V 0 bases short and J 8 bases short, with 15 bases between. The CDR3 has 15 amino acids. The chain's CDR3 is CASSVGPQGGDEQFF. The CDR3 DNA follows: TGTGCCAGCAGCGTAGGGCCCCAGGGGGGTGATGAGCAGTTCTTC. Filled out from reference TRBV9 and TRBJ2-1, the complete variable domain reads DSGVTQTPKHLITATGQRVTLRCSPRSGDLSVYWYQQSLDQGLQFLIQYYNGEERAKGNILERFSAQQFPDLHSELNLSSLELGDSALYFCASSVGPQGGDEQFFGPGTRLTVL.

This clonotype was recorded a few times. The genes are TRBV24-1 and TRBJ1-5; a weak D match, TRBD1 (6 bases). This CDR3 spans 16 amino acids. The germline gives CDR1 KGHDR, CDR2 SFDVKD. Trimming pared 5 bases from V and 2 bases from J, leaving 15 bases between. CDR3 bases: TGTGCCACCAGTGTCGAACCGACAGGCGGCAATCAGCCCCAGCATTTT. It encodes CATSVEPTGGNQPQHF.

This clonotype has at least ten counts. The V and J genes are TRBV12-3 or TRBV12-4 and TRBJ1-2; D unclear. This CDR3 has 13 amino acids. Between the trimmed V and J ends, which lost 4 bases and 7 bases, there was a span of 13 bases. In DNA, the CDR3 is TGTGCCAGCAGTTCCCAGGAAGCTGGTGGCTACACCTTC. Its protein product is CASSSQEAGGYTF.

The chain has TRBV5-1 and TRBJ2-5, with 7 bases aligning to TRBD1. The V segment lost 3 bases and the J segment 5 bases; nucleotides outside the gene matches: 10. In germline, CDR1 is SGHRS, CDR2 YFSETQ. This CDR3 has 15 amino acids. The CDR3: CASSYGTARGETQYF. The CDR3, as DNA: TGCGCCAGCAGCTACGGGACAGCCCGTGGGGAGACCCAGTACTTC.

This clonotype was counted ten times or more. In nucleotides, the CDR3 is TGCAGCGTTGGCGAGAGCTCCTACGAGCAGTACTTC. Its translation is CSVGESSYEQYF. This chain uses TRBV29-1 with TRBJ2-7; the D is unclear. The V gene lost 4 bases and the J gene lost 0 bases, with 7 bases spanning the gap. This CDR3 region has 12 residues. Per germline, CDR1 SQVTM and CDR2 ANQGSEA.

The V call is TRBV20-1, the J call TRBJ1-4; 8 nucleotides agree with TRBD1. CDR1 is DFQATT and CDR2 is SNEGSKA in the germline V gene (reference sequence). V was pared by 5 bases and J by 3 bases, with 17 bases of the junction left unmatched. This CDR3 comprises 18 residues. The CDR3 bases are TGCAGTGCTCCCGGCGATTTCGGACAGGGAAGTGCTAATGAAAAACTGTTTTTT. Its translation: CSAPGDFGQGSANEKLFF.

This clonotype showed up many times. The rearrangement joins TRBV4-2 to TRBJ2-3; 7 nucleotides match TRBD2. CDR1 and CDR2 from the germline V gene are LGHNA and YNFKEQ. V shed 0 bases, J shed 4 bases, and the junction held 4 bases outside the gene matches. The CDR3 runs to 15 residues. The chain's CDR3 is CASSQDRAGADTQYF. As DNA, the CDR3 is TGTGCCAGCAGCCAAGATCGGGCGGGGGCAGATACGCAGTATTTT.

The chain is built from TRBV15 and TRBJ2-2, with 7 nucleotides matching TRBD1. The CDR3 extends over 15 amino acids. Germline V gene data show CDR1 as LNHNV and CDR2 as YYDKDF (reference sequence). Trimming cost V 1 base and J 6 bases; bases outside gene matches: 5. CDR3 in amino acids: CATSRGTTGSGELFF. In nucleotides, the CDR3 is TGTGCCACCAGCAGAGGAACGACAGGGTCCGGGGAGCTGTTTTTT.

This clonotype was picked up many times. The chain combines TRBV12-3 or TRBV12-4 with TRBJ1-6; D is ambiguous. The ends were cut back, 7 bases at V and 4 bases at J, with 23 bases in the middle. CDR3 length equals 18 residues. Written as DNA, the CDR3 is TGTGCCAGCAATAAGGGTAGCAAGGTTACCCCTTATAATTCACCCCTCCACTTT. Translated, it gives CASNKGSKVTPYNSPLHF.

The rearrangement links TRBV7-6 to TRBJ2-5; D is undetermined. Deletions cut 2 bases from V and 1 base from J, with 14 bases between. CDR3 size: 16 residues. Germline values: CDR1 SGHVS, CDR2 FNYEAQ. DNA for the CDR3: TGTGCCAGCAGCTTATGGGGTAACACGTTCCAAGAGACCCAGTACTTC. Its translation: CASSLWGNTFQETQYF.

This clonotype was counted many times. This chain links TRBV12-3 or TRBV12-4 with TRBJ2-1; the D is unclear. The CDR3 sequence is 11 residues long. The ends were cut back, 2 bases at V and 7 bases at J, with 3 bases in the middle. The CDR3 bases are TGTGCCAGCAGTTTACAAAATGAGCAGTTCTTC. Translation: CASSLQNEQFF.

This clonotype was counted only a few times. The chain is built from TRBV20-1 and TRBJ2-3; tentatively, D is TRBD1 (5 bases). The CDR3 covers 15 residues. Trimming took 2 bases from V and 7 from J, leaving 19 bases between them. Germline V gives CDR1 DFQATT, CDR2 SNEGSKA (reference sequence). The CDR3 spells CSARYGPRARNTQYF. CDR3 sequence (DNA): TGCAGTGCTAGATATGGGCCCAGGGCGAGAAATACGCAGTATTTT.

The chain couples TRBV7-2 to TRBJ2-7; TRBD2 matches 10 bases. Germline V lookup: CDR1 SGHTA, CDR2 FQGNSA. Trimming cost V 1 base and J 3 bases; bases outside gene matches: 6. CDR3 length: 16 amino acids. Here the CDR3 DNA reads TGTGCCAGCAGCTTAGGACTAGCGGGTACCAACTACGAGCAGTACTTC. It yields the protein CASSLGLAGTNYEQYF.

The chain carries TRBV5-1 and TRBJ2-5, with 7 bases fitting TRBD1. The J segment lost 7 bases and the V segment lost 0 bases, leaving 9 bases of the junction unmatched. Germline CDR1 reads SGHRS; CDR2 reads YFSETQ. This CDR3 spans 15 amino acids. This chain's CDR3 is CASSLDGTASGTQYF. Written as DNA, the CDR3 is TGCGCCAGCAGCTTGGATGGGACAGCCTCGGGGACCCAGTACTTC. The full variable domain, in which reference TRBV5-1 and TRBJ2-5 provide the parts outside the CDR3, is KAGVTQTPRYLIKTRGQQVTLSCSPISGHRSVSWYQQTPGQGLQFLFEYFSETQRNKGNFPGRFSGRQFSNSRSEMNVSTLELGDSALYLCASSLDGTASGTQYFGPGTRLLVL.

The V call is TRBV7-2, the J call TRBJ2-4, with a weak D call TRBD1 (7 bases). This CDR3 is 15 amino acids long. Per the germline V gene, CDR1 is SGHTA and CDR2 is FQGNSA. With 4 bases removed from V and 4 bases from J, the gap between germline ends came to 14 bases. CDR3 DNA sequence: TGTGCCAGCAGCTCCCAGGCGGGACAGAAAAACATTCAGTACTTC. This translates into CASSSQAGQKNIQYF.

There are many counts of this clonotype. The chain uses TRBV12-3 or TRBV12-4 and TRBJ2-7; D is undetermined. The CDR3 runs to 11 residues. V dropped 6 bases and J dropped 7 bases, with 10 bases sitting between them. The CDR3 protein is CASSKLREQYF. In nucleotides, the CDR3 is TGTGCCAGCAGCAAATTGAGGGAGCAGTACTTC.

This rearrangement joins TRBV7-2 to TRBJ2-3, with no clear D. Germline V gene data show CDR1 as SGHTA and CDR2 as FQGNSA. The CDR3 is 14 amino acids. Trimming stripped 6 bases from V and 3 bases from J, with 13 bases between. The CDR3 DNA is TGTGCCAGCAGTTCCATGGGGTTTACAGATACGCAGTATTTT. Protein product: CASSSMGFTDTQYF.